These 5 T cell receptor beta chains came from one sample sequenced in a study of blood T cell repertoires in COVID-19. Sequenced by immunoSEQ multiplex PCR; TCRdb stores in-frame clones only, minus some. In the table there are 240,000 or so clones, around 88% of which are singletons. The specimen sequenced was peripheral blood. Source of these receptors: a man older than 75 with acute or convalescent COVID-19.

The rearrangement uses TRBV5-8 and TRBJ1-5, with D possibly being TRBD1 (5 bases). The CDR3 has 20 residues. Germline CDR1 reads SGHTS; CDR2 reads YDEGEE. The V end lost 1 base, the J end lost 0 bases, and 23 bases lay between the germline ends. In nucleotides, the CDR3 is TGTGCCAGCAGCTTGTGGGGCCGACAGACGCTTTCGTATAGCAATCAGCCCCAGCATTTT. Protein sequence: CASSLWGRQTLSYSNQPQHF.

This clone was seen only once. This CDR3 is CASSYDGQTSGYTF. The CDR3 region has the DNA TGTGCCAGCAGTTACGACGGACAGACCTCGGGCTACACCTTC. The V gene is TRBV6-5, the J gene TRBJ1-2, with D possibly TRBD1 on 6 matching bases. This CDR3 spans 14 amino acids. Germline V gene data show CDR1 as MNHEY and CDR2 as SVGAGI. V was shortened by 2 bases and J by 8 bases, with 15 bases between the two germline ends.

This chain joins TRBV29-1 and TRBJ2-2, with a weak D call TRBD1 (6 bases). Germline CDR1 reads SQVTM; CDR2 reads ANQGSEA. V dropped 7 bases and J dropped 6 bases, with 15 bases sitting between them. This CDR3 region has 13 residues. Written as DNA, the CDR3 is TGCAGCGGCCTTACAGGGCGGGCCGGGGAGCTGTTTTTT. Its protein product is CSGLTGRAGELFF.

The chain uses TRBV15 and TRBJ1-5; D unclear. V lost 0 bases, J lost 0 bases, and 9 bases lay in between. The length of the CDR3 is 16 residues. CDR1 and CDR2 (germline): LNHNV, YYDKDF (reference sequence). DNA for the CDR3: TGTGCCACCAGCAGAGATAAATCCCTTAGCAATCAGCCCCAGCATTTT. Its translation: CATSRDKSLSNQPQHF. Together with reference TRBV15 and TRBJ1-5, the CDR3 gives the full variable domain: DAMVIQNPRYQVTQFGKPVTLSCSQTLNHNVMYWYQQKSSQAPKLLFHYYDKDFNNEADTPDNFQSRRPNTSFCFLDIRSPGLGDTAMYLCATSRDKSLSNQPQHFGDGTRLSIL.

V gene TRBV4-3 combines with J gene TRBJ1-1, with D perhaps matching TRBD1 (5 bases). The CDR3 covers 13 residues. Between the trimmed V and J ends, which lost 6 bases and 6 bases, there was a span of 14 bases. Germline lookup yields CDR1 LGHNA and CDR2 YSLEER. The CDR3 sequence is CASSLTAGAEAFF. In DNA form, the CDR3 reads TGCGCCAGCAGTCTTACCGCGGGGGCTGAAGCTTTCTTT.